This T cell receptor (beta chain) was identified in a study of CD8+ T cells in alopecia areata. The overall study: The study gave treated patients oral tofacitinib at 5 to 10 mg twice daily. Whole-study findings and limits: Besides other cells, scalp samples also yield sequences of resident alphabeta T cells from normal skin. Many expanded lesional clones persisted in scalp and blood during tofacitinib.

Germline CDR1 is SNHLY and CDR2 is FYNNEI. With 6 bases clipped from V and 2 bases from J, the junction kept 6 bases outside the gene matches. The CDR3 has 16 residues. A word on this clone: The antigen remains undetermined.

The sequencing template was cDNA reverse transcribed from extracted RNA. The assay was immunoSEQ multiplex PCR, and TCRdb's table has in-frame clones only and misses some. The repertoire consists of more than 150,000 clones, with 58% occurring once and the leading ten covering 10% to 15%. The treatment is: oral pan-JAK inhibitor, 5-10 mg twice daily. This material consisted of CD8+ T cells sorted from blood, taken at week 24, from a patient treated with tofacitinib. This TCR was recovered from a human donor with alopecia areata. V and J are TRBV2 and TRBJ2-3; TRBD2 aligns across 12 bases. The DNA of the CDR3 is TGTGCCAGCAGAAGACTAGCGGGGGACACCACAGATACGCAGTATTTT. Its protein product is CASRRLAGDTTDTQYF.